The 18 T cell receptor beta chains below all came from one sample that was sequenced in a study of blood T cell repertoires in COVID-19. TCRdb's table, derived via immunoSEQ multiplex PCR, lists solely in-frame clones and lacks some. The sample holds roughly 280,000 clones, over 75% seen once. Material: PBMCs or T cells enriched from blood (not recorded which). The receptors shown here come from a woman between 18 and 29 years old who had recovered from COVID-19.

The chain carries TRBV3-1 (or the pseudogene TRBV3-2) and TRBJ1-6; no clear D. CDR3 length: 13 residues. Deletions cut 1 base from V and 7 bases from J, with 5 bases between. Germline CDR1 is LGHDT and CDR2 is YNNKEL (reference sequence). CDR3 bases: TGTGCCAGCAGCCAAGCCGAGAATTCACCCCTCCACTTT. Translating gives CASSQAENSPLHF.

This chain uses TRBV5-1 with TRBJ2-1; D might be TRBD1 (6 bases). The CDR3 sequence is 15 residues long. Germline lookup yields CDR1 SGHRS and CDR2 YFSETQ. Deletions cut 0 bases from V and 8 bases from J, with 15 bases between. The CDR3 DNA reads TGCGCCAGCAGCTTGGAACAGGGACGCTGGGATGAGCAGTTCTTC. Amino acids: CASSLEQGRWDEQFF.

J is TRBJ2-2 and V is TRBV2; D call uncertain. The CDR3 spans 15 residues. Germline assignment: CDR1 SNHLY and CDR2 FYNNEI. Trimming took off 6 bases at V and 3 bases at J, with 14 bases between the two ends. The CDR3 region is CASRTDLGDTGELFF. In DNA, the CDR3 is TGTGCCAGCAGGACCGACCTCGGAGACACCGGGGAGCTGTTTTTT.

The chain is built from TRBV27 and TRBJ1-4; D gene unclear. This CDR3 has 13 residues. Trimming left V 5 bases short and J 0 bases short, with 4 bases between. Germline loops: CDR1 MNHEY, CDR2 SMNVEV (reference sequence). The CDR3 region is CASSITTNEKLFF. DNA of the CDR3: TGTGCCAGCAGTATCACAACTAATGAAAAACTGTTTTTT.

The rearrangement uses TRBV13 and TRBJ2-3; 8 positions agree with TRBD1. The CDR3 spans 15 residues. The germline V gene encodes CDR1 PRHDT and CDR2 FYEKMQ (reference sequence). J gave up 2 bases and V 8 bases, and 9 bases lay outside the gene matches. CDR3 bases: TGTGCCAGCGCGAAAACAGGGGGGTTCACAGATACGCAGTATTTT. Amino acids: CASAKTGGFTDTQYF.

The CDR3 loop reads CASSLDTGGYTEAFF. Here the CDR3 DNA reads TGTGCCAGCAGCTTAGATACGGGGGGGTACACTGAAGCTTTCTTT. The V gene is TRBV7-9, the J gene TRBJ1-1; TRBD1 might be the D (5 bases). This CDR3 comprises 15 residues. Germline values: CDR1 SEHNR, CDR2 FQNEAQ (reference sequence). Trimming cost V 1 base and J 3 bases, with 12 bases left between them. The variable domain in full, completed from reference TRBV7-9 and TRBJ1-1, reads DTGVSQNPRHKITKRGQNVTFRCDPISEHNRLYWYRQTLGQGPEFLTYFQNEAQLEKSRLLSDRFSAERPKGSFSTLEIQRTEQGDSAMYLCASSLDTGGYTEAFFGQGTRLTVV.

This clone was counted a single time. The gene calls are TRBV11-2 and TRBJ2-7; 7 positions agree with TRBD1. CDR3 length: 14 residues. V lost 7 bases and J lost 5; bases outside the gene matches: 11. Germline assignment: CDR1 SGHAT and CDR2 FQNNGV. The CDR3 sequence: CASNPTGYLDEQYF. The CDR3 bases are TGTGCCAGCAACCCGACAGGGTATTTGGACGAGCAGTACTTC.

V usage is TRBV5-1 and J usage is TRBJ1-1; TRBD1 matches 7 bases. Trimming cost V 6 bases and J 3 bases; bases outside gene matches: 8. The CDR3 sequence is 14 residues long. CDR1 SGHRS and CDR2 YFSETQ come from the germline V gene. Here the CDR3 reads CASKQGLVYTEAFF. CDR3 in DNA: TGCGCCAGCAAACAGGGGCTGGTATACACTGAAGCTTTCTTT. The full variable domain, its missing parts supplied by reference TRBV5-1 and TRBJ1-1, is KAGVTQTPRYLIKTRGQQVTLSCSPISGHRSVSWYQQTPGQGLQFLFEYFSETQRNKGNFPGRFSGRQFSNSRSEMNVSTLELGDSALYLCASKQGLVYTEAFFGQGTRLTVV.

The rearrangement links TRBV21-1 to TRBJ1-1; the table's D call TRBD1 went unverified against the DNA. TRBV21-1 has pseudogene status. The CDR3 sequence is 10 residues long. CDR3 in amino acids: CASHVSEAFF. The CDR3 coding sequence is TGTGCCAGCCATGTGTCCGAAGCTTTCTTT.

The CDR3: CASSLRQGPNQPQHF. The CDR3 region has the DNA TGTGCCAGCAGTTTGCGACAGGGGCCCAATCAGCCCCAGCATTTT. The chain links TRBV28 to TRBJ1-5; 8 positions match TRBD1. The CDR3 has 15 residues. V shed 3 bases, J shed 3 bases, and the junction held 4 bases outside the gene matches. Germline V gives CDR1 MDHEN, CDR2 SYDVKM.

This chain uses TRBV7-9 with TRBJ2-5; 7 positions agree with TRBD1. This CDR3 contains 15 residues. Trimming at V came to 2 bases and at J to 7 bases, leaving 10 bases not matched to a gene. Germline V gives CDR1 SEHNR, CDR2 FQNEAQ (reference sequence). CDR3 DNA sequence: TGTGCCAGCAGCTTAACAGGGGCACCCAAAGGGACCCAGTACTTC. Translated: CASSLTGAPKGTQYF.

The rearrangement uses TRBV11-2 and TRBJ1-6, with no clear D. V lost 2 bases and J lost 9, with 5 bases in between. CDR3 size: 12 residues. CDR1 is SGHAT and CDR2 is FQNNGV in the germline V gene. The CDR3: CASSLISSPLHF. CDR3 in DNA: TGTGCCAGCAGCTTAATCAGTTCACCCCTCCACTTT.

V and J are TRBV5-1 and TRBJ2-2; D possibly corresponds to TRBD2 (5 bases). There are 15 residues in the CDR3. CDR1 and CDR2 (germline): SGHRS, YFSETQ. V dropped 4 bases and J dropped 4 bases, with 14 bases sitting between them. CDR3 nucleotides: TGCGCCAGCAGCCGAGGCTCCCGGGGCACCGGGGAGCTGTTTTTT. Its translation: CASSRGSRGTGELFF. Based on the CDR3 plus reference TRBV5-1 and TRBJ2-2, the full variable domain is KAGVTQTPRYLIKTRGQQVTLSCSPISGHRSVSWYQQTPGQGLQFLFEYFSETQRNKGNFPGRFSGRQFSNSRSEMNVSTLELGDSALYLCASSRGSRGTGELFFGEGSRLTVL.

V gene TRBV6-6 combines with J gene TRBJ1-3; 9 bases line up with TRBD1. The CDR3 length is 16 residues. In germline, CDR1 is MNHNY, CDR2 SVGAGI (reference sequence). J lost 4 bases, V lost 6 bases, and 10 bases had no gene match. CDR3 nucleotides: TGTGCCAGCAGCAGAGGACAGGGGAACTCCGGAAACACCATATATTTT. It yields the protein CASSRGQGNSGNTIYF.

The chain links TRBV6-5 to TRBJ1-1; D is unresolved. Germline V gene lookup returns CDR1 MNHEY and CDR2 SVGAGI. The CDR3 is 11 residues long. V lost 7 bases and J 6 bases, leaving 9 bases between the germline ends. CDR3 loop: CASTGRAEAFF. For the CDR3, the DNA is TGTGCCAGCACCGGTCGGGCTGAAGCTTTCTTT.

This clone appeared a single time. In DNA form, the CDR3 reads TGTGCCAGCAGTCACCTGTCCGCGGGACAGGGGTTGGAGACCCAGTACTTC. Translation: CASSHLSAGQGLETQYF. The chain has TRBV27 and TRBJ2-5; 10 bases align to TRBD1. V lost 5 bases to trimming and J lost 5 bases; unmatched junction nucleotides: 14. The CDR3 sequence is 17 residues long. Germline CDR1 is MNHEY and CDR2 is SMNVEV (reference sequence).

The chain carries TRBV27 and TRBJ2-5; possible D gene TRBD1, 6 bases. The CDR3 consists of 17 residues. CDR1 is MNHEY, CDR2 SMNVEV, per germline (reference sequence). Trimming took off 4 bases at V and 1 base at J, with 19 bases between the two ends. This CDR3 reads CASSSPSGAGAQETQYF. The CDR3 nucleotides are TGTGCCAGCAGTTCACCCTCAGGGGCAGGGGCCCAAGAGACCCAGTACTTC.

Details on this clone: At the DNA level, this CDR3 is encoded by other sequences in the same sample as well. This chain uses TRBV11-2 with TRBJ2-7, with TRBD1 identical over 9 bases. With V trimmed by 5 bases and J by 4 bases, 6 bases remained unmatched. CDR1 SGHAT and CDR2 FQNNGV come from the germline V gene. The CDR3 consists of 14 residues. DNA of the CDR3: TGTGCCAGCAGCAGTGGGACAGGGTCGTACGAGCAGTACTTC. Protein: CASSSGTGSYEQYF.